This T cell receptor (beta chain) was sequenced in a study of shared clonotypes between healthy human individuals. Study-level results: A limitation of the genetic and exposure-history diversity represented arose from few donors.

The CDR3 is 15 amino acids. Germline V CDR1 and CDR2: SGHAT, FQNNGV. V trimming: 5 bases; J trimming: 5 bases; junction bases outside the gene matches: 2. The input for sorted-subset replicate PCRs was 200 to 250 ng DNA, 25,000 to 35,000 T cell genomes. TCRdb's table, derived via immunoSEQ multiplex PCR, lists solely in-frame clones and lacks some. This table has about 680,000 clones, less than 80% appearing once. Remarks on this clone: The antigen remains undetermined. Different DNA sequences within this sample yield the same CDR3.

This sequence originates from a woman in her thirties in good health. The chain carries TRBV11-2 and TRBJ2-2, with 13 bases fitting TRBD2. The sample consisted of memory CD4+ T cells sorted from blood. Indicated subset: CD45RA-negative fraction. The CDR3 bases are TGTGCCAGCAGCCGGACTAGCGGGAGAACCGGGGAGCTGTTTTTT. Translated, it gives CASSRTSGRTGELFF.